Listed below are T cell receptor beta chains from one sample, sequenced in a study of T cells in Graves' hyperthyroidism and ophthalmopathy. TCRdb analysed the multiplex PCR reads with MiXCR anew, one entry per CDR3 protein. The sample records about 500,000 distinct CDR3 sequences, around 16% being singletons. What was sequenced was blood. The receptors were sampled from a woman in her 30s with Graves' ophthalmopathy. Each CDR3 is given with its conserved first and last residue. The D gene is left open where the match is weak. Clone size is given for some rows only: seen once, a few or many times, or a class if the clone is expanded.

TRBJ2-7,many,13,TRBV30,NA,TGTGCCCAAAGAAGGCCTCCCGACCACGAGCAGTACTTC,CAQRRPPDHEQYF
TRBJ2-5,NA,16,TRBV7-9,NA,TGTGCCAGCAGCTTGGTTGGGCGGACCCAGGGAGAGACCCAGTACTTC,CASSLVGRTQGETQYF
TRBJ2-2,NA,15,TRBV7-9,NA,TGTGCCAGCAGCTTAGGCGGGACTTACACCGGGGAGCTGTTTTTT,CASSLGGTYTGELFF
TRBJ2-2,few,15,TRBV12-3/TRBV12-4,NA,TGTGCCAGCAAAACCGGGACAACGAACACCGGGGAGCTGTTTTTT,CASKTGTTNTGELFF
TRBJ2-5,few,15,TRBV3-1,TRBD1,TGTGCCAGCAGTCAGACAGGGGGAATTTTGGAGACCCAGTACTTC,CASSQTGGILETQYF
TRBJ2-5,many,15,TRBV7-2,TRBD1,TGTGCCAGCAGCTTCGACAGGGGGCAAGGGGAGACCCAGTACTTC,CASSFDRGQGETQYF
TRBJ2-3,NA,15,TRBV2,NA,TGTGCCAGCAGTGCCGGACAGTTAGGCACAGATACGCAGTATTTT,CASSAGQLGTDTQYF
TRBJ2-7,many,12,TRBV20-1,TRBD2,TGCAGTGCTATTCGGGGGGGATACGAGCAGTACTTC,CSAIRGGYEQYF
TRBJ2-7,few,15,TRBV27,NA,TGTGCCAGCAGTTTATCAGCCGGATTGGCCTACGAGCAGTACTTC,CASSLSAGLAYEQYF
TRBJ2-5,many,14,TRBV7-9,TRBD1,TGTGCCAGCCAGGGGGGACAGGGAGGTGAGACCCAGTACTTC,CASQGGQGGETQYF
TRBJ1-1,few,13,TRBV9,NA,TGTGCCAGCAGCGTAGTCCAGAACACTGAAGCTTTCTTT,CASSVVQNTEAFF
TRBJ2-1,NA,18,TRBV19,TRBD2,TGTGCCAGTAGGATAACAGGGGTACTAGCGGGAGTCTACAATGAGCAGTTCTTC,CASRITGVLAGVYNEQFF
TRBJ2-2,NA,18,TRBV9,TRBD2,TGTGCCAGCAGCTCCCGACTAGCGGGAGAACCGTGGACCGGGGAGCTGTTTTTT,CASSSRLAGEPWTGELFF
TRBJ2-7,NA,17,TRBV10-3,TRBD2,TGTGCCATCAGTGAGTCACTAGCGGGAGATCACTCCTACGAGCAGTACTTC,CAISESLAGDHSYEQYF
TRBJ2-1,few,15,TRBV28,TRBD1,TGTGCCAGCAGTTTCGACAGGGGCATCTACAATGAGCAGTTCTTC,CASSFDRGIYNEQFF
TRBJ2-5,many,14,TRBV2,TRBD1,TGTGCCAGCAGTAAAGGGGGCCCTGCGGAGACCCAGTACTTC,CASSKGGPAETQYF
TRBJ2-2,many,14,TRBV6-1,NA,TGTGCCAGCAGTGAATCAGGGGTATTCGGGGAGCTGTTTTTT,CASSESGVFGELFF
TRBJ1-1,NA,16,TRBV19,NA,TGTGCCAGTAGTCACTTACAGCACACAGAGAACACTGAAGCTTTCTTT,CASSHLQHTENTEAFF
TRBJ2-5,many,13,TRBV7-3,TRBD2,TGTGCCAGCAGCTCTCGGACTAGCCAGACCCAGTACTTC,CASSSRTSQTQYF
TRBJ2-1,NA,15,TRBV6-4,TRBD2,TGTGCCAGCGGACTAGCGGGAGGCTCCTACAATGAGCAGTTCTTC,CASGLAGGSYNEQFF
TRBJ1-5,many,14,TRBV6-1,NA,TGTGCCAGCAGTGTTGAGGGGTTCAGACAGCCCCAGCATTTT,CASSVEGFRQPQHF
TRBJ1-2,many,14,TRBV6-6,TRBD1,TGTGCCAGCAGTTACTCGGGAGGGGGCTGGGGCTACACCTTC,CASSYSGGGWGYTF
TRBJ2-2,many,15,TRBV6-1,NA,TGTGCCAGCAGTTCCGCCTCAACGAACACCGGGGAGCTGTTTTTT,CASSSASTNTGELFF
TRBJ2-5,many,14,TRBV28,TRBD1,TGTGCCAGCAAACCGACAGGGTATGAAGAGACCCAGTACTTC,CASKPTGYEETQYF
TRBJ2-7,NA,13,TRBV6-2/TRBV6-3,TRBD2,TGTGCCGGTTCGGGGGGGAGCTCCTACGAGCAGTACTTC,CAGSGGSSYEQYF
TRBJ2-5,many,14,TRBV10-1,NA,TGCGCCAGCAGTGAGAGCCTAGGGTGGGAGACCCAGTACTTC,CASSESLGWETQYF
TRBJ1-5,few,13,TRBV5-4,NA,TGTGCCAGCAGCTTATCAATAGATCAGCCCCAGCATTTT,CASSLSIDQPQHF
TRBJ2-7,once,15,TRBV12-3/TRBV12-4,NA,TGTGCCAGCAGTTTACGGGCAGGGGAGAGCTACGAGCAGTACTTC,CASSLRAGESYEQYF
TRBJ2-3,few,15,TRBV7-2,NA,TGTGCCAGCAGCTTATCGGGGCAGAGGACAGATACGCAGTATTTT,CASSLSGQRTDTQYF
TRBJ2-2,few,15,TRBV30,NA,TGTGCCTGGAGTGTACTCGGGAGAGGGACCGGGGAGCTGTTTTTT,CAWSVLGRGTGELFF
TRBJ1-5,many,12,TRBV12-3/TRBV12-4,NA,TGTGCCAGCAGTTTCGGTGATCAGCCCCAGCATTTT,CASSFGDQPQHF
TRBJ2-1,NA,12,TRBV7-8,NA,TGTGCCAGCAGCTTAGGGGTCACCGAGCAGTTCTTC,CASSLGVTEQFF
TRBJ1-2,many,15,TRBV27,TRBD1,TGTGCCAGCAGTTTAGGAGGGACAGGGCGGTTTGGCTACACCTTC,CASSLGGTGRFGYTF
TRBJ2-1,many,15,TRBV7-9,NA,TGTGCCAGCAGCTTAACGGGTTTTCCCCGCAATGAGCAGTTCTTC,CASSLTGFPRNEQFF
TRBJ1-2,few,15,TRBV7-2,NA,TGTGCCAGCAGCCCCAGGCGGGGCCCGCGGTGGGGCTACACCTTC,CASSPRRGPRWGYTF
TRBJ2-3,many,16,TRBV28,NA,TGTGCCAGCAGTTTTGGGGGGACTTCTACCGGGGATACGCAGTATTTT,CASSFGGTSTGDTQYF
TRBJ1-6,NA,23,TRBV28,NA,TGTGCCAGCAGTTTGCTGATAGGCAAGACTACAACTCGTGAGTCCTCCTATAATTCACCCCTCCACTTT,CASSLLIGKTTTRESSYNSPLHF
TRBJ2-7,few,16,TRBV20-1,NA,TGCAGTGCTAGAGATATCAGGATCGCCCCGATCGACGAGCAGTACTTC,CSARDIRIAPIDEQYF
TRBJ1-1,many,15,TRBV6-1,NA,TGTGCCAGTACGGCGAATCCCTCAATGAACACTGAAGCTTTCTTT,CASTANPSMNTEAFF
TRBJ2-7,many,15,TRBV11-2,NA,TGTGCCAGCAGCTTAGATGTAGGCGGGGGCGACGAGCAGTACTTC,CASSLDVGGGDEQYF
TRBJ2-1,few,15,TRBV30,TRBD2,TGTGCCTGGGGGTTGGGAGGGGCTCGCTACAATGAGCAGTTCTTC,CAWGLGGARYNEQFF
TRBJ2-1,many,16,TRBV5-1,NA,TGCGCCAGCAGCTTGGTTGTCGGGATAACAAACAATGAGCAGTTCTTC,CASSLVVGITNNEQFF
TRBJ2-2,few,16,TRBV5-4,NA,TGTGCCAGCAGCCCCCCCGGGCAGGGAGGCACCGGGGAGCTGTTTTTT,CASSPPGQGGTGELFF
TRBJ2-7,many,14,TRBV7-8,TRBD2,TGTGCCAGCAGCGCCAGCCGGGGAGGGGACGAGCAGTACTTC,CASSASRGGDEQYF
TRBJ2-5,NA,13,TRBV19,NA,TGTGCCAGTAGGAAGCGGAGCGAAGAGACCCAGTACTTC,CASRKRSEETQYF